A selection of T cell receptor beta chains follows, all from one sample in a study of T cell responses to AZD1222 COVID-19 vaccine. Clones were sequenced by immunoSEQ multiplex PCR, and TCRdb holds only the in-frame ones, with some missing. Of over 45,000 clones listed, around 83% are singletons. Sequenced here: peripheral blood, sampled on day 0 of MenACWY control vaccination. The receptors were gathered from an adult in good health. CDR3s include the opening cysteine and the closing phenylalanine or tryptophan. Fields, in order: clone size, J gene, CDR3 length, V gene, D gene, CDR3 protein, CDR3 DNA. The D gene is left open where the match is weak. Clone size, where shown, is once, few, many, or a class for clones that have expanded.

abundance: -; j_gene: TRBJ2-7; len: 18; v_gene: TRBV7-2; d_gene: TRBD1; CDR3aa: CASSPTSGGTGVSYEQYF; CDR3nt: TGTGCCAGCAGCCCGACCTCCGGCGGGACAGGGGTATCCTACGAGCAGTACTTC
abundance: -; j_gene: TRBJ2-2; len: 17; v_gene: TRBV28; d_gene: -; CDR3aa: CASTLSGVGSNTGELFF; CDR3nt: TGTGCCAGCACCCTAAGCGGAGTGGGATCGAACACCGGGGAGCTGTTTTTT
abundance: few; j_gene: TRBJ2-6; len: 15; v_gene: TRBV5-8; d_gene: -; CDR3aa: CASSFLSSGANVLTF; CDR3nt: TGTGCCAGCAGCTTTCTAAGCTCTGGGGCCAACGTCCTGACTTTC
abundance: medium-sized; j_gene: TRBJ2-6; len: 18; v_gene: TRBV4-1; d_gene: TRBD1; CDR3aa: CASSLRGQGVSGANVLTF; CDR3nt: TGCGCCAGCAGCCTAAGAGGACAGGGGGTCTCTGGGGCCAACGTCCTGACTTTC
abundance: -; j_gene: TRBJ2-3; len: 13; v_gene: TRBV12-3/TRBV12-4; d_gene: TRBD2; CDR3aa: CASQTSHTDTQYF; CDR3nt: TGTGCCAGCCAGACTAGCCACACAGATACGCAGTATTTT
abundance: -; j_gene: TRBJ1-5; len: 16; v_gene: TRBV19; d_gene: -; CDR3aa: CASSIDLGSSSQPQHF; CDR3nt: TGTGCCAGTAGTATAGATCTCGGCAGTAGTAGTCAGCCCCAGCATTTT
abundance: few; j_gene: TRBJ1-5; len: 16; v_gene: TRBV2; d_gene: TRBD1; CDR3aa: CASSQGSLYSNQPQHF; CDR3nt: TGTGCCAGCTCACAGGGGTCTCTTTATAGCAATCAGCCCCAGCATTTT
abundance: -; j_gene: TRBJ1-1; len: 12; v_gene: TRBV3-1/TRBV3-2; d_gene: -; CDR3aa: CASRRGKAEAFF; CDR3nt: TGTGCCAGCAGACGAGGAAAGGCTGAAGCTTTCTTT
abundance: -; j_gene: TRBJ1-2; len: 15; v_gene: TRBV28; d_gene: -; CDR3aa: CASSFPLGPYYGYTF; CDR3nt: TGTGCCAGCAGTTTCCCCCTTGGGCCCTACTATGGCTACACCTTC
abundance: -; j_gene: TRBJ1-2; len: 13; v_gene: TRBV18; d_gene: TRBD1; CDR3aa: CASSPQGARGYTF; CDR3nt: TGTGCCAGCTCACCACAGGGGGCCAGAGGCTACACCTTC
abundance: -; j_gene: TRBJ1-5; len: 15; v_gene: TRBV10-1; d_gene: TRBD1; CDR3aa: CASSESGQGNQPQHF; CDR3nt: TGCGCCAGCAGTGAGTCAGGACAGGGCAATCAGCCCCAGCATTTT
abundance: -; j_gene: TRBJ2-3; len: 15; v_gene: TRBV28; d_gene: TRBD1; CDR3aa: CASSPLGTGGDTQYF; CDR3nt: TGTGCCAGCAGCCCACTCGGGACAGGGGGAGATACGCAGTATTTT
abundance: -; j_gene: TRBJ1-6; len: 14; v_gene: TRBV3-1/TRBV3-2; d_gene: -; CDR3aa: CASSQGLNNSPLHF; CDR3nt: TGTGCCAGCAGCCAGGGTTTAAATAATTCACCCCTCCACTTT
abundance: -; j_gene: TRBJ2-4; len: 14; v_gene: TRBV6-1; d_gene: TRBD1; CDR3aa: CASSDDRGRDIQYF; CDR3nt: TGTGCCAGCAGTGATGACAGGGGGCGGGACATTCAGTACTTC
abundance: -; j_gene: TRBJ1-5; len: 12; v_gene: TRBV19; d_gene: -; CDR3aa: CASSPSKGPQHF; CDR3nt: TGTGCCAGTAGTCCTTCAAAAGGCCCCCAGCATTTT
abundance: -; j_gene: TRBJ1-1; len: 16; v_gene: TRBV6-4; d_gene: TRBD1; CDR3aa: CASSDAGGIGNTEAFF; CDR3nt: TGTGCCAGCAGTGACGCAGGGGGAATCGGGAACACTGAAGCTTTCTTT
abundance: once; j_gene: TRBJ1-5; len: 16; v_gene: TRBV6-6; d_gene: -; CDR3aa: CASSTEGRVSNQPQHF; CDR3nt: TGTGCCAGCAGTACGGAGGGGCGGGTAAGCAATCAGCCCCAGCATTTT
abundance: once; j_gene: TRBJ2-7; len: 18; v_gene: TRBV4-3; d_gene: -; CDR3aa: CASSQASGRPLGMFEQYF; CDR3nt: TGCGCCAGCAGCCAAGCCTCGGGGCGGCCCCTCGGGATGTTCGAGCAGTACTTC
abundance: -; j_gene: TRBJ2-3; len: 14; v_gene: TRBV7-9; d_gene: -; CDR3aa: CASSFDYVADTQYF; CDR3nt: TGTGCCAGCAGCTTTGACTACGTCGCAGATACGCAGTATTTT
abundance: -; j_gene: TRBJ1-5; len: 15; v_gene: TRBV19; d_gene: -; CDR3aa: CASSMFSAENQPQHF; CDR3nt: TGTGCCAGTAGTATGTTCTCGGCCGAAAATCAGCCCCAGCATTTT
abundance: -; j_gene: TRBJ1-2; len: 15; v_gene: TRBV9; d_gene: -; CDR3aa: CASSVGDKANYGYTF; CDR3nt: TGTGCCAGCAGCGTAGGGGACAAAGCTAACTATGGCTACACCTTC
abundance: -; j_gene: TRBJ2-7; len: 15; v_gene: TRBV4-3; d_gene: -; CDR3aa: CASSQEDGEPYEQYF; CDR3nt: TGCGCCAGCAGCCAAGAAGATGGAGAACCCTACGAGCAGTACTTC
abundance: -; j_gene: TRBJ1-2; len: 14; v_gene: TRBV6-5; d_gene: -; CDR3aa: CASSYSGWGYGYTF; CDR3nt: TGTGCCAGCAGTTACTCTGGCTGGGGCTATGGCTACACCTTC
abundance: -; j_gene: TRBJ1-2; len: 15; v_gene: TRBV18; d_gene: TRBD1; CDR3aa: CASSPRDRVSGGYTF; CDR3nt: TGTGCCAGCTCACCCCGGGACAGGGTTTCTGGTGGCTACACCTTC
abundance: -; j_gene: TRBJ2-5; len: 14; v_gene: TRBV28; d_gene: -; CDR3aa: CASSLRRYQETQYF; CDR3nt: TGTGCCAGCAGTTTGAGACGGTACCAAGAGACCCAGTACTTC
abundance: -; j_gene: TRBJ2-1; len: 16; v_gene: TRBV5-1; d_gene: TRBD2; CDR3aa: CASSTISSGSYNEQFF; CDR3nt: TGCGCCAGCAGCACTATATCTAGCGGGAGCTACAATGAGCAGTTCTTC
abundance: -; j_gene: TRBJ1-1; len: 13; v_gene: TRBV7-2; d_gene: -; CDR3aa: CASSDGPNTEAFF; CDR3nt: TGTGCCAGCAGCGATGGCCCGAACACTGAAGCTTTCTTT
abundance: -; j_gene: TRBJ2-1; len: 14; v_gene: TRBV15; d_gene: TRBD2; CDR3aa: CATSRLTSGNEQFF; CDR3nt: TGTGCCACCAGCAGGCTTACTAGCGGGAATGAGCAGTTCTTC
abundance: -; j_gene: TRBJ1-4; len: 18; v_gene: TRBV4-1; d_gene: TRBD1; CDR3aa: CASSQDRQGARLREKLFF; CDR3nt: TGCGCCAGCAGCCAAGATAGGCAGGGGGCCAGGTTGCGAGAAAAACTGTTTTTT
abundance: -; j_gene: TRBJ2-7; len: 13; v_gene: TRBV28; d_gene: -; CDR3aa: CASSLNSPNEQYF; CDR3nt: TGTGCCAGCAGTTTGAACAGTCCCAACGAGCAGTACTTC
abundance: -; j_gene: TRBJ1-3; len: 16; v_gene: TRBV28; d_gene: -; CDR3aa: CASKLTVGFSGNTIYF; CDR3nt: TGTGCCAGCAAGCTGACAGTGGGATTCTCTGGAAACACCATATATTTT
abundance: once; j_gene: TRBJ2-2; len: 17; v_gene: TRBV2; d_gene: TRBD1; CDR3aa: CASSSIPPGQGSGELFF; CDR3nt: TGTGCCAGCAGTTCCATACCTCCGGGACAGGGGTCCGGGGAGCTGTTTTTT
abundance: -; j_gene: TRBJ2-6; len: 19; v_gene: TRBV5-5; d_gene: -; CDR3aa: CASSLRFGTPTSGANVLTF; CDR3nt: TGTGCCAGCAGCTTGCGTTTTGGGACTCCGACCTCTGGGGCCAACGTCCTGACTTTC
abundance: -; j_gene: TRBJ2-3; len: 17; v_gene: TRBV4-3; d_gene: TRBD2; CDR3aa: CASSRRKAGGPVDTQYF; CDR3nt: TGCGCCAGCAGCAGGCGGAAGGCGGGAGGGCCGGTGGATACGCAGTATTTT
abundance: -; j_gene: TRBJ2-5; len: 13; v_gene: TRBV11-2; d_gene: -; CDR3aa: CASSTGRQETQYF; CDR3nt: TGTGCCAGCAGCACGGGACGTCAAGAGACCCAGTACTTC
abundance: -; j_gene: TRBJ2-5; len: 15; v_gene: TRBV2; d_gene: TRBD2; CDR3aa: CASRTSGGTQETQYF; CDR3nt: TGTGCCAGCAGGACTAGCGGGGGGACACAAGAGACCCAGTACTTC
abundance: -; j_gene: TRBJ1-5; len: 15; v_gene: TRBV28; d_gene: -; CDR3aa: CASSLGAHSNQPQHF; CDR3nt: TGTGCCAGCAGTTTGGGAGCTCATAGCAATCAGCCCCAGCATTTT
abundance: few; j_gene: TRBJ1-6; len: 13; v_gene: TRBV6-2/TRBV6-3; d_gene: TRBD1; CDR3aa: CASSRGGGSPLHF; CDR3nt: TGTGCCAGCAGCCGAGGGGGCGGTTCACCCCTCCACTTT
abundance: -; j_gene: TRBJ1-5; len: 15; v_gene: TRBV6-2/TRBV6-3; d_gene: -; CDR3aa: CASSPLDRPNQPQHF; CDR3nt: TGTGCCAGCAGTCCCCTCGACAGGCCGAATCAGCCCCAGCATTTT
abundance: -; j_gene: TRBJ2-1; len: 13; v_gene: TRBV27; d_gene: TRBD2; CDR3aa: CASTPGLGLEQFF; CDR3nt: TGTGCCAGCACTCCGGGACTAGGTCTTGAGCAGTTCTTC
abundance: few; j_gene: TRBJ1-5; len: 12; v_gene: TRBV27; d_gene: -; CDR3aa: CASRPPLQPQHF; CDR3nt: TGTGCCAGCAGGCCCCCTCTTCAGCCCCAGCATTTT
abundance: -; j_gene: TRBJ1-6; len: 14; v_gene: TRBV30; d_gene: -; CDR3aa: CAWSPGTNNSPLHF; CDR3nt: TGTGCCTGGAGCCCCGGGACAAACAATTCACCCCTCCACTTT
abundance: -; j_gene: TRBJ1-5; len: 16; v_gene: TRBV28; d_gene: TRBD1; CDR3aa: CASSDSGTGINQPQHF; CDR3nt: TGTGCCAGCAGTGACTCCGGGACAGGAATCAATCAGCCCCAGCATTTT
abundance: -; j_gene: TRBJ2-4; len: 12; v_gene: TRBV7-3; d_gene: -; CDR3aa: CASSSRGGIQYF; CDR3nt: TGTGCCAGCAGCTCTAGAGGAGGCATTCAGTACTTC
abundance: -; j_gene: TRBJ2-2; len: 15; v_gene: TRBV4-2; d_gene: -; CDR3aa: CASSQTDSRAGELFF; CDR3nt: TGTGCCAGCAGCCAAACGGACTCCCGGGCCGGGGAGCTGTTTTTT
abundance: -; j_gene: TRBJ1-4; len: 14; v_gene: TRBV30; d_gene: TRBD1; CDR3aa: CAWSVQGAGEKLFF; CDR3nt: TGTGCCTGGAGTGTACAGGGGGCAGGGGAAAAACTGTTTTTT
abundance: -; j_gene: TRBJ2-3; len: 13; v_gene: TRBV7-2; d_gene: -; CDR3aa: CASSSRRADTQYF; CDR3nt: TGTGCCAGCAGCTCGCGGCGAGCAGATACGCAGTATTTT
abundance: -; j_gene: TRBJ1-2; len: 15; v_gene: TRBV18; d_gene: -; CDR3aa: CASSRQEAGGYGYTF; CDR3nt: TGTGCCAGCTCTCGACAGGAGGCGGGTGGCTATGGCTACACCTTC
abundance: medium-sized; j_gene: TRBJ1-2; len: 13; v_gene: TRBV5-4; d_gene: TRBD1; CDR3aa: CATRDRGGYGYTF; CDR3nt: TGTGCCACCCGGGACAGGGGCGGCTATGGCTACACCTTC
abundance: -; j_gene: TRBJ2-2; len: 12; v_gene: TRBV19; d_gene: -; CDR3aa: CASSPPPGELFF; CDR3nt: TGTGCCAGTAGTCCACCCCCCGGGGAGCTGTTTTTT
abundance: -; j_gene: TRBJ2-3; len: 16; v_gene: TRBV19; d_gene: TRBD2; CDR3aa: CASSFATSGSTDTQYF; CDR3nt: TGTGCCAGTAGTTTCGCGACTAGCGGGAGTACAGATACGCAGTATTTT
abundance: -; j_gene: TRBJ2-2; len: 14; v_gene: TRBV4-1; d_gene: -; CDR3aa: CASSPQGSTGELFF; CDR3nt: TGCGCCAGCTCCCCCCAGGGAAGCACCGGGGAGCTGTTTTTT
abundance: -; j_gene: TRBJ1-6; len: 14; v_gene: TRBV10-3; d_gene: TRBD1; CDR3aa: CATRGTGDNSPLHF; CDR3nt: TGTGCCACGCGGGGAACAGGGGATAATTCACCCCTCCACTTT
abundance: -; j_gene: TRBJ2-7; len: 14; v_gene: TRBV4-2; d_gene: -; CDR3aa: CASSQVGNSYEQYF; CDR3nt: TGTGCCAGCAGCCAAGTGGGGAACTCCTACGAGCAGTACTTC
abundance: -; j_gene: TRBJ2-6; len: 15; v_gene: TRBV21-1; d_gene: -; CDR3aa: CASNLDRLGANVLTF; CDR3nt: TGTGCCAGCAACCTAGACAGGCTTGGGGCCAACGTCCTGACTTTC
abundance: -; j_gene: TRBJ2-1; len: 16; v_gene: TRBV19; d_gene: -; CDR3aa: CASTPRSGVPYNEQFF; CDR3nt: TGTGCCAGTACTCCACGGTCGGGGGTCCCCTACAATGAGCAGTTCTTC
abundance: once; j_gene: TRBJ2-1; len: 17; v_gene: TRBV7-9; d_gene: -; CDR3aa: CASSSPTRKGSYNEQFF; CDR3nt: TGTGCCAGCAGCTCCCCGACTAGGAAAGGGTCCTACAATGAGCAGTTCTTC